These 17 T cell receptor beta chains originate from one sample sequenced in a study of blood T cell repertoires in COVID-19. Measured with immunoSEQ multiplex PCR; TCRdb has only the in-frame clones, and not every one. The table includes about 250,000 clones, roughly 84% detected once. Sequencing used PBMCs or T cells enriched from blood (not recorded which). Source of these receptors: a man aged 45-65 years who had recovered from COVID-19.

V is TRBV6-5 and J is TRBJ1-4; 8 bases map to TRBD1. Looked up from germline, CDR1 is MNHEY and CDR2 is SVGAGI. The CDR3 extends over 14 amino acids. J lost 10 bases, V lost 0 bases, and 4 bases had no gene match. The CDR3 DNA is TGTGCCAGCAGTTACTCCAGGGGGCAAGTAAAACTGTTTTTT. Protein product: CASSYSRGQVKLFF.

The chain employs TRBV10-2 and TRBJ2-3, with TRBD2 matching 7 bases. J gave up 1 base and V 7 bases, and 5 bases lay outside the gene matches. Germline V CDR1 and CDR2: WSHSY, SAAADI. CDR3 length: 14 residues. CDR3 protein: CASTRTSRTDTQYF. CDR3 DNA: TGCGCCAGCACCAGGACTAGTCGCACAGATACGCAGTATTTT.

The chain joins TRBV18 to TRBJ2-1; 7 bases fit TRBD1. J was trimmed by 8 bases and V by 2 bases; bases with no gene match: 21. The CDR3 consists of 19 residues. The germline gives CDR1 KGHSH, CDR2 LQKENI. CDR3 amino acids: CASSPGGQARQSRFHEQFF. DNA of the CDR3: TGTGCCAGCTCACCAGGCGGACAGGCACGCCAATCCCGATTCCATGAGCAGTTCTTC.

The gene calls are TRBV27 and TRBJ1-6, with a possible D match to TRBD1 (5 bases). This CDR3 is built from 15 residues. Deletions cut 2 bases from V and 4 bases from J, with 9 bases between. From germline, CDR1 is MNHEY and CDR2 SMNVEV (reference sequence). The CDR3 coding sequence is TGTGCCAGCAGTTTAGGGGGGTCGTATAATTCACCCCTCCACTTT. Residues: CASSLGGSYNSPLHF.

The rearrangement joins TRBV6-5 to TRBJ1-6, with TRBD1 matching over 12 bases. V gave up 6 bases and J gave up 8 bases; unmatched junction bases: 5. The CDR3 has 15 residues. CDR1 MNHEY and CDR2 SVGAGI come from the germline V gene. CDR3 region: CASRRDRGQYSPLHF. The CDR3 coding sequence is TGTGCCAGCAGACGGGACAGGGGGCAATATTCACCCCTCCACTTT.

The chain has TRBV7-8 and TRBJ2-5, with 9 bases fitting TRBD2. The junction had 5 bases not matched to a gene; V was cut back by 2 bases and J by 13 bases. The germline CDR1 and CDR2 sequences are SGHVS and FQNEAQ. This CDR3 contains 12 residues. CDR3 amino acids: CASSLPAGGPYF. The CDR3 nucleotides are TGTGCCAGCAGCTTACCAGCGGGGGGTCCGTACTTC.

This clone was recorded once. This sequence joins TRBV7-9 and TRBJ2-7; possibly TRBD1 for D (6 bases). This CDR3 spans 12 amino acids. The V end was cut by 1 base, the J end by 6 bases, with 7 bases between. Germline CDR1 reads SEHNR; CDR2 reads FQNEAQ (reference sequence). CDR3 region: CASSLEGGEQYF. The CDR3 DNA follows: TGTGCCAGCAGCTTAGAAGGGGGCGAGCAGTACTTC.

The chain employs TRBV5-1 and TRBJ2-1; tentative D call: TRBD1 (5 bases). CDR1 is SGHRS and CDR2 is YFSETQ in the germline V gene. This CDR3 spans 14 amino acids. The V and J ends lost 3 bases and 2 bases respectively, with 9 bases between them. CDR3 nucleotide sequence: TGCGCCAGCAGCTCGAAGACAGCCTACAATGAGCAGTTCTTC. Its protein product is CASSSKTAYNEQFF.

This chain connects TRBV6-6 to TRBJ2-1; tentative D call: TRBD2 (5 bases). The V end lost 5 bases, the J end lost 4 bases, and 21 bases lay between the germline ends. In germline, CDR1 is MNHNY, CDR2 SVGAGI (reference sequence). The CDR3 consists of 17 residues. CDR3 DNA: TGTGCCAGCAGTCGTCCTCGACTAAGGGAGACGTACAATGAGCAGTTCTTC. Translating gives CASSRPRLRETYNEQFF.

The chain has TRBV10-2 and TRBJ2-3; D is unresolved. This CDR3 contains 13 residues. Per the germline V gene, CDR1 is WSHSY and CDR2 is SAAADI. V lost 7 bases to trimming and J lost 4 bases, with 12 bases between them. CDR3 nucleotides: TGCGCCAGCATGCTAGACGGCGCAGATACGCAGTATTTT. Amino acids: CASMLDGADTQYF.

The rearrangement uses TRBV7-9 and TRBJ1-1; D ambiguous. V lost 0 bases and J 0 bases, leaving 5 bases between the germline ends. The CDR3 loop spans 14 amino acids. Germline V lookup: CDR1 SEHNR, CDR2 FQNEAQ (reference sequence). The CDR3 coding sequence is TGTGCCAGCAGCTTAGCACAGCTGAACACTGAAGCTTTCTTT. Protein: CASSLAQLNTEAFF.

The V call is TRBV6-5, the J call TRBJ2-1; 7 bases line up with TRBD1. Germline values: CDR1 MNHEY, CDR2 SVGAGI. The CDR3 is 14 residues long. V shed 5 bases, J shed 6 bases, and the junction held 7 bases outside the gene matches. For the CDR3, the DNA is TGTGCCAGCAGTACCGGGACAGCCGGCAATGAGCAGTTCTTC. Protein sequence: CASSTGTAGNEQFF.

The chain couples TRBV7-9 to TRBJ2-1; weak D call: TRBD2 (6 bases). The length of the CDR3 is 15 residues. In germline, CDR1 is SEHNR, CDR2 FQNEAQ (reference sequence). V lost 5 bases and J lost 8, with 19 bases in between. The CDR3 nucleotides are TGTGCCAGCAGCAGACCGGGACTCATCTCCCATGAGCAGTTCTTC. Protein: CASSRPGLISHEQFF.

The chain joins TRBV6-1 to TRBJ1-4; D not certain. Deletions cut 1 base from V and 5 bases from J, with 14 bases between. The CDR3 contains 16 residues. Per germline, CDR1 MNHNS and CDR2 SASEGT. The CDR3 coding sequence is TGTGCCAGCAGTGAAGGTAGTCTGGGGAGAAATGAAAAACTGTTTTTT. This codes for CASSEGSLGRNEKLFF.

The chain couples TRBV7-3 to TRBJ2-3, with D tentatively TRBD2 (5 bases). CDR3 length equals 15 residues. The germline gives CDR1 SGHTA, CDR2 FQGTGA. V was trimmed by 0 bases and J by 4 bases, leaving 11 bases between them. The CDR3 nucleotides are TGTGCCAGCAGCTTAACCCCACTAGATTCAGATACGCAGTATTTT. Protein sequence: CASSLTPLDSDTQYF.

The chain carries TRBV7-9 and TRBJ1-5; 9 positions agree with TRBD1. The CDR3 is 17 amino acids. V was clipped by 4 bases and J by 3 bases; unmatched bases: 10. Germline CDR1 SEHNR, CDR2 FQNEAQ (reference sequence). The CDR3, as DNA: TGTGCCAGCAGCTCGGGACAGGGTAGTAATGTCAATCAGCCCCAGCATTTT. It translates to CASSSGQGSNVNQPQHF.

As DNA, the CDR3 is TGTGCCATCAGATTACCCAGCTCCTACGAGCAGTACTTC. It encodes CAIRLPSSYEQYF. The chain combines TRBV10-3 with TRBJ2-7; D is undetermined. V was clipped by 6 bases and J by 0 bases, with 9 bases between them. This CDR3 region has 13 residues. Looked up from germline, CDR1 is ENHRY and CDR2 is SYGVKD.